This T cell receptor beta chain was recorded in a study of breast tumors, draining lymph nodes, adjacent tissues. Breast cancer patients provided tissue from their axillary draining lymph nodes. The sample holds a few counts of this clonotype. The junction does not match germline at one end; this may be a read error. TCRdb called the multiplex PCR reads again in MiXCR, with one record for every CDR3 protein. This sample has some 250,000 distinct CDR3 sequences, with 30% to 35% found just once. Germline CDR1 MNHEY, CDR2 SVGAGI. CDR3 length: 13 amino acids. This TCR was sampled from a female donor with breast cancer. Some clones in this sample may be carry-over from other donors' samples. The chain links TRBV6-5 to TRBJ2-1, with 8 bases identical to TRBD2. The sample was axillary lymph node tissue. Here the CDR3 reads CASSYLLGTRKVF. In nucleotides, the CDR3 is TGTGCCAGCAGTTACCTTCTCGGGACTAGAAAGGTCTTC.